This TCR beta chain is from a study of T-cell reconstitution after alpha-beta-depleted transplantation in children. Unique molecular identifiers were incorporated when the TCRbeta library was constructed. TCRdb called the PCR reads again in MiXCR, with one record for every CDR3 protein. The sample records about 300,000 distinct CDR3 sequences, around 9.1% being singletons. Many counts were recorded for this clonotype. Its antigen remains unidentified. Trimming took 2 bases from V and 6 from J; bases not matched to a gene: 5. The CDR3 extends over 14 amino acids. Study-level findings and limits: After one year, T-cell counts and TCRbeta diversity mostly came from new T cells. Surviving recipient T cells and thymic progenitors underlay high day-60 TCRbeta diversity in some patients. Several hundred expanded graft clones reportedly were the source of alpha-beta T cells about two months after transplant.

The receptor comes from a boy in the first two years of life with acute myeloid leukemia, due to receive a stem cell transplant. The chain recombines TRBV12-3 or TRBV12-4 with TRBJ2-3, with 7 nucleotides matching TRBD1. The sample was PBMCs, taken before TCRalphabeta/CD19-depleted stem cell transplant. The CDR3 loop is CASSLRQGDDTQYF. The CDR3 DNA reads TGTGCCAGCAGTTTACGGCAGGGGGATGATACGCAGTATTTT.